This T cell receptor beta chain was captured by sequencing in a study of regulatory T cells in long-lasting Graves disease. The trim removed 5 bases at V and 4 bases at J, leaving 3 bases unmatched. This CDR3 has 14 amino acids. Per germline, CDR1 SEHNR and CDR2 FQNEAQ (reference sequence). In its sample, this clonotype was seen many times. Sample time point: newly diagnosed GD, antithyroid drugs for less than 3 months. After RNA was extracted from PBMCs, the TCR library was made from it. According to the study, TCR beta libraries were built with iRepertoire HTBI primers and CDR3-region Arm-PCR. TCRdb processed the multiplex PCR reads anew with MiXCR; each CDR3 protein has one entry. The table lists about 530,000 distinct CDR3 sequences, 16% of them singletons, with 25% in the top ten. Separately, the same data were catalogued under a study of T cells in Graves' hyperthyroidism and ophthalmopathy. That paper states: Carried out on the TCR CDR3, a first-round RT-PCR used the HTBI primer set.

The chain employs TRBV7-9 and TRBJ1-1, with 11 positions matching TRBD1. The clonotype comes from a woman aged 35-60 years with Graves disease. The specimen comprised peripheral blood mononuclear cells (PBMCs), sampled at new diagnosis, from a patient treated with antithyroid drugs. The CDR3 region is CASSPDRGPTEAFF. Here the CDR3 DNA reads TGTGCCAGCAGCCCGGACAGGGGGCCCACTGAAGCTTTCTTT. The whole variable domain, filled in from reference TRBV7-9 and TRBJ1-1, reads DTGVSQNPRHKITKRGQNVTFRCDPISEHNRLYWYRQTLGQGPEFLTYFQNEAQLEKSRLLSDRFSAERPKGSFSTLEIQRTEQGDSAMYLCASSPDRGPTEAFFGQGTRLTVV.